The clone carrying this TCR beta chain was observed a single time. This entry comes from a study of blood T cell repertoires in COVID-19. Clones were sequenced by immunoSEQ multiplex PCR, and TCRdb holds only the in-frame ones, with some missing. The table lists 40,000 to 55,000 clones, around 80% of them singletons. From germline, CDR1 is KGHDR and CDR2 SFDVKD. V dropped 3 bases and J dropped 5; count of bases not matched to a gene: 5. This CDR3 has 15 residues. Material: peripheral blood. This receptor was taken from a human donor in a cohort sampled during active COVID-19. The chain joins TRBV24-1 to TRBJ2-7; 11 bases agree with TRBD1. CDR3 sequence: CATSDPGQGVHEQYF. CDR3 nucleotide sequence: TGTGCCACCAGTGATCCGGGACAGGGGGTACACGAGCAGTACTTC.